Following are 17 T cell receptor beta chains from one sample sequenced in a study of blood T cell repertoires in COVID-19 (TCRdb year 2020). Receptor amplification or capture employed the immunoSEQ multiplex PCR assay. TCRdb's version of the immuneACCESS table is confined to in-frame rearrangements and falls short of the full clone set. An unresolved V gene accounts for under half of the shortfall where checked; the remainder is of unknown origin. This sample holds 300,000 to 400,000 clones; approximately 87% were observed only once. The top ten constitute roughly 2.9% of the sample. Sequencing used peripheral blood. The receptors originated from a woman aged 25-40 years with COVID-19, enrolled during active disease.

The rearrangement joins TRBV5-1 to TRBJ2-5; D call uncertain. The CDR3 has 16 amino acids. Germline CDR1 reads SGHRS; CDR2 reads YFSETQ. V was clipped by 0 bases and J by 3 bases, with 15 bases between them. DNA of the CDR3: TGCGCCAGCAGCTTGGCCGCCGCCCCCCCGGAAGAGACCCAGTACTTC. Translated, it gives CASSLAAAPPEETQYF. The whole variable domain, remainder taken from reference TRBV5-1 and TRBJ2-5, is KAGVTQTPRYLIKTRGQQVTLSCSPISGHRSVSWYQQTPGQGLQFLFEYFSETQRNKGNFPGRFSGRQFSNSRSEMNVSTLELGDSALYLCASSLAAAPPEETQYFGPGTRLLVL.

The chain links TRBV20-1 to TRBJ2-3; TRBD2 agrees at 9 bases. This CDR3 spans 15 amino acids. Germline V lookup: CDR1 DFQATT, CDR2 SNEGSKA (reference sequence). Trimming removed 3 bases from V and 2 bases from J; junction bases left unmatched: 6. This chain's CDR3 is CSASFLAGTTDTQYF. The DNA for the CDR3 is TGCAGTGCTAGTTTTCTAGCGGGAACCACAGATACGCAGTATTTT.

V is TRBV28 and J is TRBJ2-5, with 11 bases fitting TRBD1. Unmatched junction bases numbered 9, after V lost 4 bases and J lost 5 bases. The CDR3 runs 16 residues. Germline V CDR1 and CDR2: MDHEN, SYDVKM. Written as DNA, the CDR3 is TGTGCCAGCAGTTCTTATAGGACAGGGGGCAGGGAGACCCAGTACTTC. This gives the protein CASSSYRTGGRETQYF.

The J gene is TRBJ2-3, the V gene TRBV19, with 9 bases aligning to TRBD2. V shed 4 bases, J shed 10 bases, and the junction held 9 bases outside the gene matches. The CDR3 loop spans 14 amino acids. Germline assignment: CDR1 LNHDA and CDR2 SQIVND (reference sequence). CDR3 DNA sequence: TGTGCCAGTAGTAATTCGGGACTAGCCGCTCCGCAGTATTTT. This gives the protein CASSNSGLAAPQYF.

This clone was detected ten times or more. J is TRBJ1-2 and V is TRBV5-4; the match to TRBD1 covers 8 bases. Germline CDR1 and CDR2: SGHNT and YYREEE (reference sequence). The CDR3 contains 14 residues. The J segment lost 8 bases and the V segment lost 4 bases, leaving 10 bases of the junction unmatched. CDR3 residues: CASSKTGEYGGYTF. The CDR3 coding sequence is TGTGCCAGCAGCAAGACAGGGGAATATGGAGGCTACACCTTC.

The rearrangement links TRBV27 to TRBJ1-2; TRBD1 agrees at 8 bases. The V segment lost 6 bases and the J segment 3 bases; nucleotides outside the gene matches: 15. CDR3 length: 17 residues. Per the germline V gene, CDR1 is MNHEY and CDR2 is SMNVEV (reference sequence). The CDR3 DNA is TGTGCCAGCAGCTCACGAACTCCCCGGGACAGGTACTATGGCTACACCTTC. This encodes CASSSRTPRDRYYGYTF.

The chain carries TRBV3-1 (or the pseudogene TRBV3-2) and TRBJ2-5, with 9 bases aligning to TRBD2. CDR1 LGHDT and CDR2 YNNKEL come from the germline V gene (reference sequence). Trimming took 1 base from V and 5 from J; bases not matched to a gene: 8. This CDR3 contains 16 residues. DNA for the CDR3: TGTGCCAGCAGCCAAGGAGGCGGGAGGGCGTTGGAGACCCAGTACTTC. It encodes CASSQGGGRALETQYF.

V and J are TRBV7-9 and TRBJ2-1, with D possibly being TRBD1 (6 bases). Germline V CDR1 and CDR2: SEHNR, FQNEAQ (reference sequence). The CDR3 sequence is 17 residues long. The V end was cut by 3 bases, the J end by 4 bases, with 19 bases between. Written as DNA, the CDR3 is TGTGCCAGCAGCTTTGGGTCCAGGACAGCCTTTTACAATGAGCAGTTCTTC. It codes for CASSFGSRTAFYNEQFF.

The DNA for the CDR3 is TGCGCCAGCAGCTCGTCTCCGGGACAAGTGAACACTGAAGCTTTCTTT. Encoded protein: CASSSSPGQVNTEAFF. The chain couples TRBV5-1 to TRBJ1-1; D may be TRBD1 (6 bases). CDR3 size: 16 residues. V was trimmed by 3 bases and J by 0 bases, leaving 15 bases between them. Germline-derived CDR1 and CDR2 are SGHRS and YFSETQ.

The V call is TRBV13, the J call TRBJ2-5; maybe TRBD2 (5 bases). V was clipped by 1 base and J by 7 bases, with 10 bases between them. The CDR3 extends over 13 amino acids. The V gene's germline CDR1 is PRHDT and CDR2 FYEKMQ (reference sequence). CDR3 DNA sequence: TGTGCCAGCAGCTTAGCCGGCGCGGGGACCCAGTACTTC. The encoded protein is CASSLAGAGTQYF.

The chain recombines TRBV11-2 with TRBJ1-4; TRBD1 is a possible D gene (6 bases). Trimming cost V 5 bases and J 4 bases, with 11 bases left between them. This CDR3 region has 14 residues. Germline values: CDR1 SGHAT, CDR2 FQNNGV. Written as DNA, the CDR3 is TGTGCCAGCAGCCCTAGGGGGGGTAATGAAAAACTGTTTTTT. Amino acids: CASSPRGGNEKLFF.

The gene calls are TRBV5-6 and TRBJ2-1; D possibly corresponds to TRBD2 (5 bases). V shed 4 bases and J shed 7 bases, with 12 bases lying between them. The CDR3 covers 13 residues. The germline CDR1 and CDR2 sequences are SGHDT and YYEEEE. CDR3 DNA sequence: TGTGCCAGCAGCCCGTGGACTTTTAATGAGCAGTTCTTC. It translates to CASSPWTFNEQFF.

The J gene is TRBJ1-1, the V gene TRBV14, with D possibly matching TRBD1 (5 bases). Trimming left V 4 bases short and J 1 base short, with 13 bases between. This CDR3 is built from 15 residues. Germline assignment: CDR1 SGHDN and CDR2 FVKESK. The CDR3 sequence is CASSPHETANTEAFF. CDR3 DNA sequence: TGTGCCAGCAGCCCGCACGAGACAGCGAACACTGAAGCTTTCTTT.

The CDR3 region has the DNA TGTGCCGGACGGGGGGCTACCAGCTCCTACGAGCAGTACTTC. Translating it yields CAGRGATSSYEQYF. The chain links TRBV2 to TRBJ2-7; perhaps TRBD2 as D (7 bases). The germline V and J ends were trimmed by 11 bases and 0 bases, with 17 bases remaining between them. Germline CDR1 reads SNHLY; CDR2 reads FYNNEI. The CDR3 runs to 14 residues.

This clone occurred a few times. The chain links TRBV6-5 to TRBJ2-1; 8 bases fit TRBD1. Germline lookup yields CDR1 MNHEY and CDR2 SVGAGI. Losses at the gene ends were 6 bases for V and 0 bases for J; bases not matched to a gene: 1. The CDR3 extends over 14 amino acids. The chain's CDR3 is CASRGTGSYNEQFF. CDR3 coding DNA: TGTGCCAGCAGGGGGACAGGCTCCTACAATGAGCAGTTCTTC.

V and J are TRBV29-1 and TRBJ1-1; possible D gene TRBD1, 6 bases. In germline, CDR1 is SQVTM, CDR2 ANQGSEA. V dropped 5 bases and J dropped 1 base, with 11 bases sitting between them. The CDR3 runs to 13 residues. CDR3 in amino acids: CSVLGGGNTEAFF. CDR3 sequence (DNA): TGCAGCGTTTTAGGGGGGGGGAACACTGAAGCTTTCTTT.

The CDR3 loop is CASSQELAGGDTGELFF. CDR3 coding DNA: TGTGCCAGCAGCCAAGAACTAGCGGGAGGGGACACCGGGGAGCTGTTTTTT. The V call is TRBV4-2, the J call TRBJ2-2; 13 nucleotides align to TRBD2. The CDR3 is 17 amino acids. V trimming: 0 bases; J trimming: 3 bases; junction bases outside the gene matches: 1. CDR1 and CDR2 from the germline V gene are LGHNA and YNFKEQ.